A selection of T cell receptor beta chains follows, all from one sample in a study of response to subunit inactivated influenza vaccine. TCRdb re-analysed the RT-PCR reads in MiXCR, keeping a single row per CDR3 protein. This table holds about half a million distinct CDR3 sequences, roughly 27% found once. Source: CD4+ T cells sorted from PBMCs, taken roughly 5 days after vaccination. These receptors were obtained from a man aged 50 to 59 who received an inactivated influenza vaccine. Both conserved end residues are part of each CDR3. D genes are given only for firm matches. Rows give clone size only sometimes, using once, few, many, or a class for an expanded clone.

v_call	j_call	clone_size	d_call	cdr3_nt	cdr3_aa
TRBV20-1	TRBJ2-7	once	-	TGCAGTGCTGCGGGATTTTCCTACGAGCAGTACTTC	CSAAGFSYEQYF
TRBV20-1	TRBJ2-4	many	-	TGCAGTGCAGCGAGTCGAGCCAAAAACATTCAGTACTTC	CSAASRAKNIQYF
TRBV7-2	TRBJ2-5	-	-	TGTGCCAGCAGCTTAGATCGTAGCACACAAGAGACCCAGTACTTC	CASSLDRSTQETQYF
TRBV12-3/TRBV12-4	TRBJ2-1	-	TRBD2	TGTGCCAGCAGCCCGACTAGCGGGAGCGAAAAAAGGGATGAGCAGTTCTTC	CASSPTSGSEKRDEQFF
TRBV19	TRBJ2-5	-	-	TGTGCCAGTAGTATCGGTTGGTCGGTACAAGAGACCCAGTACTTC	CASSIGWSVQETQYF
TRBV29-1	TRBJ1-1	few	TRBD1	TGCAGCGTTAGTGAAGACAGGGGGCTTACTGAAGCTTTCTTT	CSVSEDRGLTEAFF
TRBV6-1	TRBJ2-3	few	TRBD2	TGTGCCAGCAGTGTCGGGCTAGCGGGAGCGGGAGATACGCAGTATTTT	CASSVGLAGAGDTQYF
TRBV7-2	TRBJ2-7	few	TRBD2	TGTGCCAGCAGCTTGGAGACTAGCCACTACGAGCAGTACTTC	CASSLETSHYEQYF
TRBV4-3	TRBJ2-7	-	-	TGCGCCAGCAGCCAAACTTACCCCAGCTCCTACGAGCAGTACTTC	CASSQTYPSSYEQYF
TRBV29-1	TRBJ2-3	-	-	TGCAGCGTTGAAGAGACAGCTAGCACAGATACGCAGTATTTT	CSVEETASTDTQYF
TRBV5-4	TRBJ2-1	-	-	TGTGCCAGCAGCTTGGTCGGGCGCTCCTACAATGAGCAGTTCTTC	CASSLVGRSYNEQFF
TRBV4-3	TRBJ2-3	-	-	TGCGCCAGCAGCCAAGATCGGGACCGCACAGATACGCAGTATTTT	CASSQDRDRTDTQYF
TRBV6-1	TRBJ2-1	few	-	TGTGCCAGCAGTGAAGCGCCAGGGAGAGGCAATGAGCAGTTCTTC	CASSEAPGRGNEQFF
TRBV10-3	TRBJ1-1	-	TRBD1	TGTGCCATCAGTGTACCACAGGGGATGGCTTTCTTT	CAISVPQGMAFF
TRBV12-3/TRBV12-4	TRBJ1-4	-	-	TGTGCCAGCAGTTTTGGGTCAAGGGTAGGCGAAAAACTGTTTTTT	CASSFGSRVGEKLFF
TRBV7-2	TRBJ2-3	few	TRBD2	TGTGCCAGCAGCTCCAGCGGGGTGGTAGATACGCAGTATTTT	CASSSSGVVDTQYF
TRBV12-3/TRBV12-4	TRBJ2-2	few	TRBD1	TGTGCCAGCAGCAAGAGGGGGACAGGGGGCACCGGGGAGCTGTTTTTT	CASSKRGTGGTGELFF
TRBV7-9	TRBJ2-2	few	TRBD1	TGTGCCAGCAGAACCGGGACAGGGTACACCGGGGAGCTGTTTTTT	CASRTGTGYTGELFF
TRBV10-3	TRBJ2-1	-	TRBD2	TGTGCCATCAGTGAGTTGGGTAGCGGGAGTCTCTACAATGAGCAGTTCTTC	CAISELGSGSLYNEQFF
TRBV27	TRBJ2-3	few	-	TGTGCCAGCAGTTTACAGGGGAATACGCAGTATTTT	CASSLQGNTQYF
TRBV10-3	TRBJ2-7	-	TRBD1	TGTGCCTTCGCATCCGGGACAGAGAACTCCTACGAGCAGTACTTC	CAFASGTENSYEQYF
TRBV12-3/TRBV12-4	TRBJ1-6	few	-	TGTGCCAGCAGTTTATCAGGGTTTGGAAATTCACCCCTCCACTTT	CASSLSGFGNSPLHF
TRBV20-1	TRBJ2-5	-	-	TGCAGTGCTAGAGTGAGGACGACTAAAGAGACCCAGTACTTC	CSARVRTTKETQYF
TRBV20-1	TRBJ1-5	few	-	TGCAGTGCTACCCCGGCAGCGAGCAATCAGCCCCAGCATTTT	CSATPAASNQPQHF
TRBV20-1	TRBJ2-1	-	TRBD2	TGCAGTGCTAGAGGCCCCGGGACTAGCGGGAGTTCCTACAATGAGCAGTTCTTC	CSARGPGTSGSSYNEQFF
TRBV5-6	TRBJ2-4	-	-	TGTGCCAGCAGCTTGTTCAGGGGAGGCAACATTCAGTACTTC	CASSLFRGGNIQYF
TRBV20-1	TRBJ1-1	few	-	TGCAGTGCCCCCCGGGAAACAATGAACACTGAAGCTTTCTTT	CSAPRETMNTEAFF
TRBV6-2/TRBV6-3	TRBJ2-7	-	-	TGTGCCAGCAGACCCCCCGGGCGGGGCTCCTACGAGCAGTACTTC	CASRPPGRGSYEQYF
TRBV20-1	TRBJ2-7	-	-	TGCAGTGCTAGGTCAGGGATGGGAGAGCAGTACTTC	CSARSGMGEQYF
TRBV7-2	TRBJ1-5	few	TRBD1	TGTGCCAGCAGCTTATCGACAGGGTACAATCAGCCCCAGCATTTT	CASSLSTGYNQPQHF
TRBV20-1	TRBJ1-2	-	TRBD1	TGCAGTGCTAGCCTAACAAGCACAGGGGACGGCTACACCTTC	CSASLTSTGDGYTF
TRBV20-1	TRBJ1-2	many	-	TGCAGTGCTAGAGGCGTGGGAGGCTATGGCTACACCTTC	CSARGVGGYGYTF
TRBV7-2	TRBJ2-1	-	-	TGTGCCAGCAGTTTACATAACCCAGGGATTCAGTTCTTC	CASSLHNPGIQFF
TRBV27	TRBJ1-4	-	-	TGTGCCAGCAGTTTATCAAGAGGGGCTAATGAAAAACTGTTTTTT	CASSLSRGANEKLFF
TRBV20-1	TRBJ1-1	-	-	TGCAGTGCTAGAGGGGGACACCGGAACACTGAAGCTTTCTTT	CSARGGHRNTEAFF
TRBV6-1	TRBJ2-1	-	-	TGTGCCAGCAGTCTGGGGGGGGCCACCTACAATGAGCAGTTCTTC	CASSLGGATYNEQFF
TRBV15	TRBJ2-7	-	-	TGTGCCACCAGCAGAGATCGTCAGTACGAGCAGTACTTC	CATSRDRQYEQYF
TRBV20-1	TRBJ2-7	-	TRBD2	TGCAGTGCTAGAGATTTCCTTAGCGGGAGGGCCTACGAGCAGTACTTC	CSARDFLSGRAYEQYF
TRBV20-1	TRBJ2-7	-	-	TGCTGTGCTAGAGATCTTAAGCGGGCCCATATTGGCGAGCAGTACTTC	CCARDLKRAHIGEQYF
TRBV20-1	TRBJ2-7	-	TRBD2	TGCAGTGCTAGGATGCTAGCGGGAGAGAAGACCTACGAGCAGTACTTC	CSARMLAGEKTYEQYF
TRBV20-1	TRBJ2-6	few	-	TGCAGTGCTAGAGATCGGGAGAACTCTGGGGCCAACGTCCTGACTTTC	CSARDRENSGANVLTF
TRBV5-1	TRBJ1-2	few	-	TGCGCCAGCAGCAGGACTGCACCGGAGGGCTATGGCTACACCTTC	CASSRTAPEGYGYTF
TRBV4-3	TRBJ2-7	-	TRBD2	TGCGCCAGCAGCCAAGATCCTAGCGGGACCTACGAGCAGTACTTC	CASSQDPSGTYEQYF
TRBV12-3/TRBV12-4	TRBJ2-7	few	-	TGTGCCAGCAGTTTCGAAAGGGCCCACCTGTACTTC	CASSFERAHLYF
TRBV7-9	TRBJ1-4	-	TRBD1	TGTGCCAGCAGCTCGACAGGGCTTGGTATTGAAAAACTGTTTTTT	CASSSTGLGIEKLFF
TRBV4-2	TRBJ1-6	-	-	TGTGCCAGCAGCAGGAGGCGCACGAATTCACCCCTCCACTTT	CASSRRRTNSPLHF
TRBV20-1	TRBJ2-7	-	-	TGCAGTGCTAAACAGGGATTGTCCTACGAGCAGTACTTC	CSAKQGLSYEQYF
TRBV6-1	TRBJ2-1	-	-	TGTGCCAGCAGTCTTAAGGACTCCCTGGATGAGCAGTTCTTC	CASSLKDSLDEQFF
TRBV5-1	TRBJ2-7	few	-	TGCGCCAGCAGCACCGGGGTGGCTGAGGGCGAGCAGTACTTC	CASSTGVAEGEQYF
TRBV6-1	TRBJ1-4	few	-	TGTGCCAGCAGGGACCCAGGGGAAAAACTGTTTTTT	CASRDPGEKLFF
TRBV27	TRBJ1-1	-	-	TGTGCCAGCAGTTTGTGGGGCGGCAGCTTGAACACTGAAGCTTTCTTT	CASSLWGGSLNTEAFF
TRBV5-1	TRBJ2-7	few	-	TGCGCCAGCAGCTCGATAGGGACCGTCTCCGAGCAGTACTTC	CASSSIGTVSEQYF
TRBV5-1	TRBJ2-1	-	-	TGCGCCAGCAGCTTGATAGGGATCGCCTACAATGAGCAGTTCTTC	CASSLIGIAYNEQFF